This TCR beta chain was identified during a study of somatic mutations in T cells in chronic GVHD (dated by TCRdb to the early 2020s). From its cysteine to its phenylalanine, the CDR3 spans 15 amino acids. Only the CDR3 region is kept as DNA, spanning 45 bases read in frame from base 1. The trim is 3 bases for V and 3 bases for J, with a gap of 12 bases between the germline ends. The germline V gene (reference sequence) gives CDR1 as SEHNR and CDR2 as FQNEAQ. For sorting, cells were stained with anti-CD3, anti-CD4, anti-CD8 and a Vbeta20 antibody from the IOTest Beta Mark kit and sorted on a FACSAria III to a purity above 99%. Peripheral blood was drawn into sodium heparin tubes, and mononuclear cells were separated by Ficoll-Paque PLUS density gradient centrifugation. CD4+ Vbeta20+, CD4+ Vbeta20-, and CD8+ T cell fractions were FACS-sorted before TCRbeta deep sequencing. Genomic DNA was isolated and then used for the TCRbeta deep sequencing. TCRbeta CDR3 sequencing and initial data processing were performed as a commercial service with the immunoSEQ assay. In the paper's pipeline: IMGT was used to annotate V, D, J genes, while reads were demultiplexed, adapter and primer sequences were stripped out, and similar clones were merged through frequency-ratio clustering. Drawn from immuneACCESS, this table holds only the in-frame rearrangements with V and J called that TCRdb kept. Clones are partly lost; checked studies trace under half to an unresolved V gene and leave the rest unexplained. D and trimming come from the DNA, and the V and J calls and clone size come from that table. Recorded for this sample are around 13,000 clones; roughly three quarters of them occurred a single time. Of the sample, roughly 30% falls within the top ten clones.

Note on this clone: What antigen it recognizes has not been identified. Within one base of it there is no much larger clone, and no base qualities were kept.

Sequenced material: Vbeta20-negative CD4+ T cells from blood. The sample's cell subset or site label, in plain terms: CD4+ T cells sorted as TCR Vbeta20 negative by flow cytometry. The sequence derives from a male patient aged 45-60 years with chronic graft-versus-host disease. Some T cells present after a transplant may be cells of the graft donor. This receptor chain uses TRBV7-9 and TRBJ2-1, with a tentative D gene TRBD2 over 7 matching bases. Read as DNA, the sequence is TGTGCCAGCAGCTTCTGGGAGGGGGGCTACAATGAGCAGTTCTTC. It encodes CASSFWEGGYNEQFF.